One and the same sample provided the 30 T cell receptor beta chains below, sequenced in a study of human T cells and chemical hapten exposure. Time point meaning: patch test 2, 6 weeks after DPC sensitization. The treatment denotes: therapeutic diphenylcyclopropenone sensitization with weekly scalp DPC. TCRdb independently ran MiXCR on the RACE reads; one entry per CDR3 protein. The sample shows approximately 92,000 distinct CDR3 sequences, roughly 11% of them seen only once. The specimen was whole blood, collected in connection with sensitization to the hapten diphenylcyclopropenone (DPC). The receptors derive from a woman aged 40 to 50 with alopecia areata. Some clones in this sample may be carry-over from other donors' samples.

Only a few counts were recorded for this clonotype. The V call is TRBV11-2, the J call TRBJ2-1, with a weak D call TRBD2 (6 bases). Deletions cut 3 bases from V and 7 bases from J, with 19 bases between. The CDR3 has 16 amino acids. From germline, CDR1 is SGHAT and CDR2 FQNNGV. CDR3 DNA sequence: TGTGCCAGCAGCTTGTCTCCTGGAGGGGCATGGAATGAGCAGTTCTTC. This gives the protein CASSLSPGGAWNEQFF.

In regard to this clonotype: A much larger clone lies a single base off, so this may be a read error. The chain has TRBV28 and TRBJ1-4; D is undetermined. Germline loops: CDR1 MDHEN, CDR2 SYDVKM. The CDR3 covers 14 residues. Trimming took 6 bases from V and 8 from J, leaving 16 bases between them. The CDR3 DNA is TGTGCCAGCAGGGCACAGTCACCAGCAGAAAAACTGTTTTTT. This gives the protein CASRAQSPAEKLFF. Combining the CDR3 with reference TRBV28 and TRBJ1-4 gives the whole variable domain DVKVTQSSRYLVKRTGEKVFLECVQDMDHENMFWYRQDPGLGLRLIYFSYDVKMKEKGDIPEGYSVSREKKERFSLILESASTNQTSMYLCASRAQSPAEKLFFGSGTQLSVL.

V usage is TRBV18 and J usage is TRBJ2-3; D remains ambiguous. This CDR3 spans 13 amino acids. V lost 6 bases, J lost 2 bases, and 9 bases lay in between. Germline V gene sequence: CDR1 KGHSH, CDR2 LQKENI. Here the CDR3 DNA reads TGTGCCAGCTCTTTTACCCACACAGATACGCAGTATTTT. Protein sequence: CASSFTHTDTQYF.

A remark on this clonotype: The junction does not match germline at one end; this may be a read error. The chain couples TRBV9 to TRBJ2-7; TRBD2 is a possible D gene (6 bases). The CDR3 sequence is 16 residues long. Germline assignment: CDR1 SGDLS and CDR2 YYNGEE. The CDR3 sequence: CAGSVRDLLPPGEQYF. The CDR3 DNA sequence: TGTGCCGGCAGCGTCCGGGACTTACTCCCGCCTGGCGAGCAGTACTTC.

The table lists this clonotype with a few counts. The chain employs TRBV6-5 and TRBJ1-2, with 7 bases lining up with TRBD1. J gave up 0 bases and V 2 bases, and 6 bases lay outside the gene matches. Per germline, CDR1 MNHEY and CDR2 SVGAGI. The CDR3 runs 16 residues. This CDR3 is CASSYRRDRANYGYTF. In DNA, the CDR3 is TGTGCCAGCAGTTACCGCCGCGACAGGGCTAACTATGGCTACACCTTC.

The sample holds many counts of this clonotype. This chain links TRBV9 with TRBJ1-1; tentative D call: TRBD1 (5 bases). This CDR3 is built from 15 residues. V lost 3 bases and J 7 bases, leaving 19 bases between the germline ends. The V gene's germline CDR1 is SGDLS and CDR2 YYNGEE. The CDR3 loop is CASSGSGRKYGEAFF. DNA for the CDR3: TGTGCCAGCAGCGGATCGGGACGGAAATATGGTGAAGCTTTCTTT.

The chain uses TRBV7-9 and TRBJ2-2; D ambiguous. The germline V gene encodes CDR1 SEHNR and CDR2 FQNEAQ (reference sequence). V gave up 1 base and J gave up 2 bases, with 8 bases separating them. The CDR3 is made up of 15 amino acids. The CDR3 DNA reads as TGTGCCAGCAGCTTAGTTTCAGTTAACACCGGGGAGCTGTTTTTT. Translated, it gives CASSLVSVNTGELFF.

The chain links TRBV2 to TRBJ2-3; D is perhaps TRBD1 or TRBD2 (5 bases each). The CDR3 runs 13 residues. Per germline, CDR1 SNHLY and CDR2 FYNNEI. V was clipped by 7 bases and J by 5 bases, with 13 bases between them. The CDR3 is CASILGGGDTQYF. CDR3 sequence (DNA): TGTGCCAGCATCCTCGGTGGGGGAGATACGCAGTATTTT.

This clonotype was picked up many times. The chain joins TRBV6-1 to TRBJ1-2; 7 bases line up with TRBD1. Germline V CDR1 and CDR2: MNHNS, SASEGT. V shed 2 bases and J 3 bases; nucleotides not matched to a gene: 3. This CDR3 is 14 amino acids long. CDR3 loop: CASSELGQYYGYTF. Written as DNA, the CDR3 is TGTGCCAGCAGTGAACTGGGACAGTACTATGGCTACACCTTC.

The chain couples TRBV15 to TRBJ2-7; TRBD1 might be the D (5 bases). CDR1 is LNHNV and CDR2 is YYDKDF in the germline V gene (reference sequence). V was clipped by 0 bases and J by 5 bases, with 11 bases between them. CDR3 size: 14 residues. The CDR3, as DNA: TGTGCCACCAGCAGAGAAAAGGGGTCTGACGAGCAGTACTTC. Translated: CATSREKGSDEQYF.

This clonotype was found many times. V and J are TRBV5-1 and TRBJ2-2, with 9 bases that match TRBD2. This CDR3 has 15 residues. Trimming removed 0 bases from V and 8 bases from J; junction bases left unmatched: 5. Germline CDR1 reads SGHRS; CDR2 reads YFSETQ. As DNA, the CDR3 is TGCGCCAGCAGCTTGGCTAGCGGGATGGCGGGGGAGCTGTTTTTT. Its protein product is CASSLASGMAGELFF.

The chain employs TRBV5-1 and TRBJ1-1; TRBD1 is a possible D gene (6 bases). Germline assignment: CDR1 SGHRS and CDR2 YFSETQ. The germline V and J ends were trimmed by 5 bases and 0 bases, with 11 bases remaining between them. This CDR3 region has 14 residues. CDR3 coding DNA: TGCGCCAGCAGACTTGGACAGATGAACACTGAAGCTTTCTTT. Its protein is CASRLGQMNTEAFF. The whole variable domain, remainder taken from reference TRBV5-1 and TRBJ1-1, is KAGVTQTPRYLIKTRGQQVTLSCSPISGHRSVSWYQQTPGQGLQFLFEYFSETQRNKGNFPGRFSGRQFSNSRSEMNVSTLELGDSALYLCASRLGQMNTEAFFGQGTRLTVV.

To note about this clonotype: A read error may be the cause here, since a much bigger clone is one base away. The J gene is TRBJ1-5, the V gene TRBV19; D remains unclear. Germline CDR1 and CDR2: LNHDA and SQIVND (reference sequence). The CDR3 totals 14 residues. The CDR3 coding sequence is TGTACCAGTACGCTTGCGGAGCTTGGGCAGCCCCAGCATTTT. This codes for CTSTLAELGQPQHF.

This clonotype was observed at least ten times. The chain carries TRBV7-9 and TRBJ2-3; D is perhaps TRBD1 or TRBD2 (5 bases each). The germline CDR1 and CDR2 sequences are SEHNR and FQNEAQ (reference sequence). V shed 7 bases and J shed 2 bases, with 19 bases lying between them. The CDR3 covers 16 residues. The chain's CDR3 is CASINRRGRHTDTQYF. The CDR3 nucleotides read TGTGCCAGCATCAACCGCCGGGGCCGACACACAGATACGCAGTATTTT.

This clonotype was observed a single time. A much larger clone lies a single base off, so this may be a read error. CDR3 loop: CSATRTSRHNEQFF. CDR3 coding DNA: TGCAGTGCCACTCGGACTAGCCGTCACAATGAGCAGTTCTTC. The chain is built from TRBV20-1 and TRBJ2-1; TRBD2 aligns across 8 bases. CDR1 and CDR2 (germline): DFQATT, SNEGSKA (reference sequence). This CDR3 has 14 amino acids. The V and J ends lost 6 bases and 5 bases, in that order; junction bases with no gene match: 9.

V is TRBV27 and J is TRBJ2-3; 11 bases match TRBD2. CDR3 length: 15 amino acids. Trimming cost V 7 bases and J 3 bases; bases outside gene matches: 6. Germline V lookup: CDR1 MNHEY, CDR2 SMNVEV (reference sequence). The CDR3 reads CASTRTSGFTDTQYF. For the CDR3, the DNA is TGTGCCAGCACCCGGACTAGCGGGTTTACAGATACGCAGTATTTT.

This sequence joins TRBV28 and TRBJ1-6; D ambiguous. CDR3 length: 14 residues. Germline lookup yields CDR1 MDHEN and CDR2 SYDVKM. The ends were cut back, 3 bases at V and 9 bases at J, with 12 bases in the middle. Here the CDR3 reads CASSLGLEGSPLHF. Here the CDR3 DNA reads TGTGCCAGCAGTTTGGGCCTCGAGGGTTCACCCCTCCACTTT.

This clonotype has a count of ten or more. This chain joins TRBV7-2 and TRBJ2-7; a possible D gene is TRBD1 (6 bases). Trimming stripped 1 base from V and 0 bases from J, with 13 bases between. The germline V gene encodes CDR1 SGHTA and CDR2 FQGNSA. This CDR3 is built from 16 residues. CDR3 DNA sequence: TGTGCCAGCAGCTTAGTAGGGGGAAGACCCTCCTACGAGCAGTACTTC. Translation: CASSLVGGRPSYEQYF. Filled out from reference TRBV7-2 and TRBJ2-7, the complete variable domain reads GAGVSQSPSNKVTEKGKDVELRCDPISGHTALYWYRQSLGQGLEFLIYFQGNSAPDKSGLPSDRFSAERTGGSVSTLTIQRTQQEDSAVYLCASSLVGGRPSYEQYFGPGTRLTVT.

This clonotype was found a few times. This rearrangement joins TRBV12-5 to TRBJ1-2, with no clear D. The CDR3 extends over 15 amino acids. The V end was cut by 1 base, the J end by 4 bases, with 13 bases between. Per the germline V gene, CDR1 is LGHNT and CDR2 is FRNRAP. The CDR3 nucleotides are TGTGCTAGTGGTTTGGCCGGGGTACGGGGCTATGGCTACACCTTC. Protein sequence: CASGLAGVRGYGYTF. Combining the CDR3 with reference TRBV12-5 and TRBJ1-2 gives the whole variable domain DARVTQTPRHKVTEMGQEVTMRCQPILGHNTVFWYRQTMMQGLELLAYFRNRAPLDDSGMPKDRFSAEMPDATLATLKIQPSEPRDSAVYFCASGLAGVRGYGYTFGSGTRLTVV.

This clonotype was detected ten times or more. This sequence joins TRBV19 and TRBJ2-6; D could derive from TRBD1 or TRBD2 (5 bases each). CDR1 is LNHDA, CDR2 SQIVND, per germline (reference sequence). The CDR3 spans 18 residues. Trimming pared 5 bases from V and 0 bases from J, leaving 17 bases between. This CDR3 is CASSPITGPGSGANVLTF. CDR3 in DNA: TGTGCCAGTAGTCCCATAACGGGGCCAGGCTCTGGGGCCAACGTCCTGACTTTC. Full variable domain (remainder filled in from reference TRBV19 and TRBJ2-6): DGGITQSPKYLFRKEGQNVTLSCEQNLNHDAMYWYRQDPGQGLRLIYYSQIVNDFQKGDIAEGYSVSREKKESFPLTVTSAQKNPTAFYLCASSPITGPGSGANVLTFGAGSRLTVL.

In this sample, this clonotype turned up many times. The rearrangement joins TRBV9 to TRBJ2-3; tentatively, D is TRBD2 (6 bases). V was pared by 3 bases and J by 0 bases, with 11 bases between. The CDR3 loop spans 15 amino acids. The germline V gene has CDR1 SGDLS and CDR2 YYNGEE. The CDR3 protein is CASSAGLTSTDTQYF. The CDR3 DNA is TGTGCCAGCAGCGCGGGACTTACTAGCACAGATACGCAGTATTTT.

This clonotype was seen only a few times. CDR3 residues: CASSLPPPGELFF. CDR3 DNA sequence: TGTGCCAGCAGTTTACCCCCCCCCGGGGAGCTGTTTTTT. The chain recombines TRBV27 with TRBJ2-2; D is uncertain. CDR3 size: 13 residues. Germline-derived CDR1 and CDR2 are MNHEY and SMNVEV (reference sequence). V lost 2 bases and J 6 bases, leaving 7 bases between the germline ends.

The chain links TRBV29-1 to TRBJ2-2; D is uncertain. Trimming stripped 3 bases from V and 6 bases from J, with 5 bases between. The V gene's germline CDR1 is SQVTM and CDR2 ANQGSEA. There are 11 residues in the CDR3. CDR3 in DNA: TGCAGCGTTGAGGATCCCGGGGAGCTGTTTTTT. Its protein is CSVEDPGELFF.

The CDR3 DNA follows: TGTGCCAGCAGCCCGCGACCCCTAGCGGGGGGTAGCAATGAGCAGTTCTTC. Translated: CASSPRPLAGGSNEQFF. This rearrangement joins TRBV7-2 to TRBJ2-1; 11 nucleotides agree with TRBD2. Losses at the gene ends were 5 bases for V and 6 bases for J; bases not matched to a gene: 12. This CDR3 is built from 17 residues. Germline-derived CDR1 and CDR2 are SGHTA and FQGNSA.

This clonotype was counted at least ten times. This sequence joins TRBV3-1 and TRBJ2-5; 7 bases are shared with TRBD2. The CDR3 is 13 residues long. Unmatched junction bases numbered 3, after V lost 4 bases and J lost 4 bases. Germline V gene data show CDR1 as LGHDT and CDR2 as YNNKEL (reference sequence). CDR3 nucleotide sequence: TGTGCCAGCAGCCCTAGCGGACTAGAGACCCAGTACTTC. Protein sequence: CASSPSGLETQYF.

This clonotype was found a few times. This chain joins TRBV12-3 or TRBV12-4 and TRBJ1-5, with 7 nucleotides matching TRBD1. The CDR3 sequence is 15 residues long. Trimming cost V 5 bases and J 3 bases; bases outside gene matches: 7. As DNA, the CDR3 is TGTGCCAGCAGTCTAACAGGGGCCTACAATCAGCCCCAGCATTTT. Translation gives CASSLTGAYNQPQHF.

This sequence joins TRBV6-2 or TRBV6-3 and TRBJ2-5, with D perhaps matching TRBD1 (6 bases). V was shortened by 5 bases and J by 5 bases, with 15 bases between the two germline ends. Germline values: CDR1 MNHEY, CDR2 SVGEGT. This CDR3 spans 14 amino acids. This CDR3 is CASSRDILRETQYF. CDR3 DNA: TGTGCCAGCAGTCGGGACATTTTAAGGGAGACCCAGTACTTC.

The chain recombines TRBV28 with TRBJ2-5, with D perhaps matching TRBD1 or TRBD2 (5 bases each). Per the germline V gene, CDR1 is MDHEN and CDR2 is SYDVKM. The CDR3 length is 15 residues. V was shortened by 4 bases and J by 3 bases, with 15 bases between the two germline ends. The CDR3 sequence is CASSSEGRKEETQYF. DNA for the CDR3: TGTGCCAGCAGTTCTGAGGGACGCAAAGAAGAGACCCAGTACTTC.

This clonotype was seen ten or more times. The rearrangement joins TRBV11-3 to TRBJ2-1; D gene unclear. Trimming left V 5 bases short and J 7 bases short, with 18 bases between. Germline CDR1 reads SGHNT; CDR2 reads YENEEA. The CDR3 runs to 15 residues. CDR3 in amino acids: CASSREGPPGNEQFF. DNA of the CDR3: TGTGCCAGCAGCCGAGAAGGGCCTCCTGGGAATGAGCAGTTCTTC.

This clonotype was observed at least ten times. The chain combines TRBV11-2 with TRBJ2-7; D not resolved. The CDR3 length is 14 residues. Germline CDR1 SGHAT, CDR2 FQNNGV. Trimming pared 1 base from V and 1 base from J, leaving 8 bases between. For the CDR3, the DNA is TGTGCCAGCAGCTTAGTGTCCCCTTCCTACGAGCAGTACTTC. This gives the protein CASSLVSPSYEQYF.